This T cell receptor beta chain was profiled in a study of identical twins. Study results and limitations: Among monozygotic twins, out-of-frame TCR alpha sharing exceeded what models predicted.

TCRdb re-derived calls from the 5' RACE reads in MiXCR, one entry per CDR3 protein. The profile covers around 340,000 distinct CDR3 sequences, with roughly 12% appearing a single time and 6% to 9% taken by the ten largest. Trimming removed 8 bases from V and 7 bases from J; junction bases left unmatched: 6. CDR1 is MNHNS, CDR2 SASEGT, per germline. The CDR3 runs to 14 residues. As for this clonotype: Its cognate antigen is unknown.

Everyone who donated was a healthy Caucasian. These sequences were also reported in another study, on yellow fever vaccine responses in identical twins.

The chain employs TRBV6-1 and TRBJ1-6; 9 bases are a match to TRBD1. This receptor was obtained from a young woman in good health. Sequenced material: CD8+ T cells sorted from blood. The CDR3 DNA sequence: TGTGCCAGCTTTCCCGGGACAGGGAATTCACCCCTCCACTTT. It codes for CASFPGTGNSPLHF.